This paragraph covers one T cell receptor beta chain sequence. The antigen is unknown. This sample was included in a study of PD-1 blockade in classical Hodgkin lymphoma. Study summary: Patients had nivolumab dosed at 3 mg/kg, delivered intravenously every 2 weeks. The study's findings and limits: Baseline diversity was lower in partial responders and progressors than complete responders. CD4+ TCR diversity rose significantly by C4D1, and CD8+ TCR diversity did not.

Some clones are missing from TCRdb's copy, which holds only in-frame ones; the method was immunoSEQ multiplex PCR. Altogether about 32,000 clones are present, 81% being singletons, with the ten largest covering roughly a sixth. Specified time point: cycle 4 day 1 (C4D1), after more than five weeks of nivolumab. Autologous stem cell transplantation was followed by relapse in every patient, and brentuximab vedotin exposure varied. Complete response, partial response or progressive disease constituted the best response categories observed. The sequencing used peripheral blood mononuclear cells (PBMCs), collected before the fourth cycle of nivolumab. This sequence originates from a human donor with classical Hodgkin lymphoma.

The CDR3 DNA follows: TGTGCCAGTAGTATCTCCTGGACAGGGGCGATTTCACCCCTCCACTTT. Translation: CASSISWTGAISPLHF. This chain connects TRBV19 to TRBJ1-6, with TRBD1 matching 9 bases. In germline, CDR1 is LNHDA, CDR2 SQIVND (reference sequence). The CDR3 has 16 residues. V lost 3 bases to trimming and J lost 9 bases; unmatched junction nucleotides: 9.